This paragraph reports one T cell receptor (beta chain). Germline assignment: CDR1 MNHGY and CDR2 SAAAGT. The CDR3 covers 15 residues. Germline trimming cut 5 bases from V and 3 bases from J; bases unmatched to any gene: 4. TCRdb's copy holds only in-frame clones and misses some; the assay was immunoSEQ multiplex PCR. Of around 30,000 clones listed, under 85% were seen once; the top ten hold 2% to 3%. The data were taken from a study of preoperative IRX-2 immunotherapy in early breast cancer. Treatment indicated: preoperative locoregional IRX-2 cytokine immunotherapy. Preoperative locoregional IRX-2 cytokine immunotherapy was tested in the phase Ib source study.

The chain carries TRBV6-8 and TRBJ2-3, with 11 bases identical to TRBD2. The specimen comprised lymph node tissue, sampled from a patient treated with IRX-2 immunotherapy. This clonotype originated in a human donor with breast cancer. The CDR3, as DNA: TGTGCCAGCAGTACAACTAGCGGGAGTACAGATACGCAGTATTTT. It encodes CASSTTSGSTDTQYF.